This TCR beta chain stems from a study of neurological immune-mediated disorders. Overall study results and limits: HTLV-1-associated myelopathy showed the most TCR clonal expansion; multiple sclerosis the least, below healthy controls.

The cDNA was generated by 5'RACE with 10-nucleotide random UMIs. TCRdb called the 5' RACE reads again in MiXCR, with one record for every CDR3 protein. The table lists some 68,000 distinct CDR3 sequences, approximately 13% of them singletons. This CDR3 is built from 14 residues. CDR1 and CDR2 (germline): MDHEN, SYDVKM. J gave up 5 bases and V 7 bases, and 5 bases lay outside the gene matches. In this sample, this clonotype turned up many times. No antigen is known for it. As to time point: longitudinal time-point 1 (baseline). Preparation of the unsorted libraries drew on 2 million PBMCs stored at -80 C.

The receptor was derived from a female donor with HTLV-1-associated myelopathy (HAM/TSP). The sequenced material came from PBMCs. The chain couples TRBV28 to TRBJ2-3, with 11 bases fitting TRBD2. The CDR3 protein is CASTEGTSGDTQYF. The CDR3 bases are TGTGCCAGCACCGAGGGGACTAGCGGAGATACGCAGTATTTT. The whole variable domain, remainder taken from reference TRBV28 and TRBJ2-3, is DVKVTQSSRYLVKRTGEKVFLECVQDMDHENMFWYRQDPGLGLRLIYFSYDVKMKEKGDIPEGYSVSREKKERFSLILESASTNQTSMYLCASTEGTSGDTQYFGPGTRLTVL.